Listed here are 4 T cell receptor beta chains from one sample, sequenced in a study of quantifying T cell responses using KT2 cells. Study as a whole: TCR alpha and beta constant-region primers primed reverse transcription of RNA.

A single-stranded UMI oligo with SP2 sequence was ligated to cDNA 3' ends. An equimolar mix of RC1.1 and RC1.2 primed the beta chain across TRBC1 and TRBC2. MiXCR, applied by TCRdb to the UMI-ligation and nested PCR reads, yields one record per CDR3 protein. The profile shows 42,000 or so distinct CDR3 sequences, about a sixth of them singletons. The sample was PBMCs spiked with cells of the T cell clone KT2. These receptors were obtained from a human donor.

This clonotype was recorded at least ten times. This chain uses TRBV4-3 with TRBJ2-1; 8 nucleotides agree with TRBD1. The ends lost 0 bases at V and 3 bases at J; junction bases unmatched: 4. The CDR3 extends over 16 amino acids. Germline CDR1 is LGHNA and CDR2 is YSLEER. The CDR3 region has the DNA TGCGCCAGCAGCCAAGACCCCACAGGGGGCTACAATGAGCAGTTCTTC. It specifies CASSQDPTGGYNEQFF.

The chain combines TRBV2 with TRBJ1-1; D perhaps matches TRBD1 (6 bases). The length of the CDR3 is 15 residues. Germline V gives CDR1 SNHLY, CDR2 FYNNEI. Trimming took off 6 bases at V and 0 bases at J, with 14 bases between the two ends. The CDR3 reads CASRDQGRMNTEAFF. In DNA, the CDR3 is TGTGCCAGCAGGGATCAGGGGCGAATGAACACTGAAGCTTTCTTT. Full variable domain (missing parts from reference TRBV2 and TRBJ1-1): EPEVTQTPSHQVTQMGQEVILRCVPISNHLYFYWYRQILGQKVEFLVSFYNNEISEKSEIFDDQFSVERPDGSNFTLKIRSTKLEDSAMYFCASRDQGRMNTEAFFGQGTRLTVV.

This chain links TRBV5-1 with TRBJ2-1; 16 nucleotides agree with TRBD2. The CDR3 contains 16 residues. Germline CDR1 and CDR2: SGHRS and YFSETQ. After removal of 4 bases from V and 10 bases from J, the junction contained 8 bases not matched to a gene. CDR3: CASSAEPGLAGGEQFF. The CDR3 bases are TGCGCCAGCAGCGCCGAACCGGGACTAGCGGGAGGGGAGCAGTTCTTC.

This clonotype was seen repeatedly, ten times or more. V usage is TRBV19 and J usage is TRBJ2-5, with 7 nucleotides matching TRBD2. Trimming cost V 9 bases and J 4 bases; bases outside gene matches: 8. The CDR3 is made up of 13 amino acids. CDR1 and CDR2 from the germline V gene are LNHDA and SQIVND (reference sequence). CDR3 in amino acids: CASAGTKGETQYF. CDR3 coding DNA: TGTGCCAGCGCGGGGACTAAGGGAGAGACCCAGTACTTC.